The 20 T cell receptor beta chains given below trace back to one sample, sequenced in a study of T cells in Graves' hyperthyroidism and ophthalmopathy. What was amplified from RNA transcripts were TCR beta CDR3 regions. During a first-round RT-PCR of the TCR CDR3, the HTBI primer set was used. TCRdb re-called the multiplex PCR reads through MiXCR, storing one row per CDR3 protein. The data contain about 400,000 distinct CDR3 sequences, about 15% of them singletons. Sample: blood. These TCRs come from a man in his late teens or twenties with Graves' ophthalmopathy.

Many counts were recorded for this clonotype. V is TRBV5-1 and J is TRBJ2-1; possibly TRBD1 or TRBD2 for D (5 bases each). CDR1 SGHRS and CDR2 YFSETQ come from the germline V gene. With 4 bases removed from V and 4 bases from J, the gap between germline ends came to 15 bases. The CDR3 totals 15 residues. CDR3 amino acids: CASSTGTYDYNEQFF. In nucleotides, the CDR3 is TGCGCCAGCAGCACGGGGACCTATGATTACAATGAGCAGTTCTTC.

This clonotype was recorded many times. V is TRBV12-3 or TRBV12-4 and J is TRBJ1-2; maybe TRBD1 (5 bases). The CDR3 has 14 amino acids. Trimming removed 0 bases from V and 4 bases from J, with 9 bases in between. The CDR3 region is CASSLAGEAYGYTF. CDR3 DNA: TGTGCCAGCAGTTTAGCGGGGGAGGCCTATGGCTACACCTTC.

This clonotype came up a few times. The chain joins TRBV5-1 to TRBJ1-2; the D is unclear. Trimming removed 0 bases from V and 2 bases from J, with 8 bases in between. Germline assignment: CDR1 SGHRS and CDR2 YFSETQ. This CDR3 has 14 amino acids. The CDR3 DNA follows: TGCGCCAGCAGCTTGGCGGACGGAAACTATGGCTACACCTTC. It specifies CASSLADGNYGYTF.

This clonotype was observed a handful of times. The J gene is TRBJ2-1, the V gene TRBV18; a weak D match, TRBD1 (6 bases). V gave up 3 bases and J gave up 3 bases, with 12 bases separating them. Germline V gives CDR1 KGHSH, CDR2 LQKENI. This CDR3 contains 15 residues. CDR3 nucleotide sequence: TGTGCCAGCTCACCCTCAGGGGCTTTCTACAATGAGCAGTTCTTC. Translated, it gives CASSPSGAFYNEQFF. Variable domain in full (rest from reference TRBV18 and TRBJ2-1): NAGVMQNPRHLVRRRGQEARLRCSPMKGHSHVYWYRQLPEEGLKFMVYLQKENIIDESGMPKERFSAEFPKEGPSILRIQQVVRGDSAAYFCASSPSGAFYNEQFFGPGTRLTVL.

This clonotype was observed many times. The chain carries TRBV11-2 and TRBJ2-7, with 12 nucleotides matching TRBD2. With V trimmed by 5 bases and J by 6 bases, 8 bases remained unmatched. The CDR3 covers 15 residues. Looked up from germline, CDR1 is SGHAT and CDR2 is FQNNGV. The CDR3 region has the DNA TGTGCCAGCAGCCCTAATCTAGCGGGAGGGAGCGAGCAGTACTTC. This translates into CASSPNLAGGSEQYF.

This clonotype was seen many times. The chain recombines TRBV27 with TRBJ2-3; D is undetermined. CDR1 and CDR2 (germline): MNHEY, SMNVEV (reference sequence). The CDR3 covers 14 residues. With 4 bases removed from V and 1 base from J, the gap between germline ends came to 9 bases. The chain's CDR3 is CASSYGSRTDTQYF. The CDR3 bases are TGTGCCAGCAGTTACGGGTCCCGCACAGATACGCAGTATTTT.

About this clonotype: A much bigger clone sits one base away, suggesting this may be a read error. J is TRBJ1-1 and V is TRBV30, with D perhaps TRBD1 (6 bases). Germline V CDR1 and CDR2: GTSNPN, SVGIG (reference sequence). There are 11 residues in the CDR3. CDR3 nucleotides: TGTGCGGGAGGGGGGAACACTGAAGCTTTCTTT. This sequence encodes CAGGGNTEAFF.

This clonotype was recorded a few times. This sequence joins TRBV5-1 and TRBJ2-5, with a weak D call TRBD1 (5 bases). V lost 1 base and J lost 5, with 12 bases in between. The V gene's germline CDR1 is SGHRS and CDR2 YFSETQ. This CDR3 has 14 residues. The CDR3, as DNA: TGCGCCAGCAGCTTGCGGGCAGGGTTGGAGACCCAGTACTTC. Amino acids: CASSLRAGLETQYF.

This clonotype occurred many times. V usage is TRBV3-1 and J usage is TRBJ2-1; D gene ambiguous. Deletions cut 0 bases from V and 9 bases from J, with 9 bases between. The CDR3 is made up of 13 amino acids. Germline lookup yields CDR1 LGHDT and CDR2 YNNKEL (reference sequence). The CDR3 protein is CASSQDSGGEQFF. CDR3 DNA: TGTGCCAGCAGCCAAGATTCTGGCGGTGAGCAGTTCTTC.

This clonotype showed up many times. J is TRBJ2-7 and V is TRBV29-1, with 10 bases lining up with TRBD2. The CDR3 extends over 15 amino acids. The J segment lost 4 bases and the V segment lost 0 bases, leaving 6 bases of the junction unmatched. Germline V lookup: CDR1 SQVTM, CDR2 ANQGSEA. The CDR3 is CSVEEGSGREYEQYF. The CDR3 bases are TGCAGCGTTGAAGAGGGGAGCGGGAGGGAATACGAGCAGTACTTC.

The table lists this clonotype with many counts. The V gene is TRBV7-9, the J gene TRBJ2-7; 8 bases are a match to TRBD2. The CDR3 runs to 14 residues. The germline V gene encodes CDR1 SEHNR and CDR2 FQNEAQ (reference sequence). Trimming cost V 3 bases and J 6 bases; bases outside gene matches: 7. CDR3 DNA: TGTGCCAGCAGCTTGGCGGGAGGACCACCCGAGCAGTACTTC. Encoded protein: CASSLAGGPPEQYF. The whole variable domain, filled in from reference TRBV7-9 and TRBJ2-7, reads DTGVSQNPRHKITKRGQNVTFRCDPISEHNRLYWYRQTLGQGPEFLTYFQNEAQLEKSRLLSDRFSAERPKGSFSTLEIQRTEQGDSAMYLCASSLAGGPPEQYFGPGTRLTVT.

The sample holds many counts of this clonotype. The V call is TRBV7-2, the J call TRBJ2-7; 12 nucleotides align to TRBD2. The CDR3 has 15 amino acids. Germline V gives CDR1 SGHTA, CDR2 FQGNSA. After removal of 7 bases from V and 5 bases from J, the junction contained 9 bases not matched to a gene. CDR3 DNA sequence: TGTGCCAGCAACCTGGGACTAGCGGGTTCAGACGAGCAGTACTTC. Translated, it gives CASNLGLAGSDEQYF.

In this sample, this clonotype turned up many times. The chain recombines TRBV7-9 with TRBJ2-7; D is tentatively TRBD1 or TRBD2 (5 bases each). CDR1 and CDR2 from the germline V gene are SEHNR and FQNEAQ (reference sequence). The CDR3 loop spans 13 amino acids. The ends were cut back, 5 bases at V and 3 bases at J, with 11 bases in the middle. CDR3 protein: CASSPRDLYEQYF. CDR3 bases: TGTGCCAGCAGCCCTCGGGACCTCTACGAGCAGTACTTC. The entire variable domain, with the rest obtained from reference TRBV7-9 and TRBJ2-7, is as follows: DTGVSQNPRHKITKRGQNVTFRCDPISEHNRLYWYRQTLGQGPEFLTYFQNEAQLEKSRLLSDRFSAERPKGSFSTLEIQRTEQGDSAMYLCASSPRDLYEQYFGPGTRLTVT.

This clonotype was recorded many times. The chain links TRBV30 to TRBJ1-5; D perhaps matches TRBD1 (6 bases). The length of the CDR3 is 15 residues. CDR1 is GTSNPN and CDR2 is SVGIG in the germline V gene (reference sequence). Trimming pared 0 bases from V and 2 bases from J, leaving 11 bases between. The CDR3 spells CAWSVSRGGNQPQHF. The CDR3 DNA follows: TGTGCCTGGAGTGTAAGCAGGGGAGGCAATCAGCCCCAGCATTTT.

The chain links TRBV11-3 to TRBJ1-2; D ambiguous. V lost 1 base to trimming and J lost 2 bases, with 11 bases between them. The CDR3 is 15 amino acids. The germline V gene encodes CDR1 SGHNT and CDR2 YENEEA. CDR3 nucleotides: TGTGCCAGCAGCTTAGTCGAACTGAGAAACTATGGCTACACCTTC. Encoded protein: CASSLVELRNYGYTF.

The V and J genes are TRBV10-3 and TRBJ1-1, with D unclear. The CDR3 has 15 residues. Trimming removed 3 bases from V and 0 bases from J, with 11 bases in between. Germline lookup yields CDR1 ENHRY and CDR2 SYGVKD. The CDR3: CAISEGVGLNTEAFF. The CDR3 coding sequence is TGTGCCATCAGTGAAGGCGTGGGCTTGAACACTGAAGCTTTCTTT.

This chain connects TRBV10-3 to TRBJ1-4; 7 bases align to TRBD1. From germline, CDR1 is ENHRY and CDR2 SYGVKD. Trimming at V came to 4 bases and at J to 3 bases, leaving 17 bases not matched to a gene. This CDR3 region has 19 residues. As DNA, the CDR3 is TGTGCCATCAGTGGGAGACCGGGACAGTCTTTGGGCCCTAATGAAAAACTGTTTTTT. Translated, it gives CAISGRPGQSLGPNEKLFF.

Ten or more counts support this clonotype. This sequence joins TRBV11-2 and TRBJ2-7, with 7 bases matching TRBD2. This CDR3 has 15 residues. Germline loops: CDR1 SGHAT, CDR2 FQNNGV. Germline trimming cut 0 bases from V and 2 bases from J; bases unmatched to any gene: 4. Here the CDR3 reads CASSLDRTSPYEQYF. The CDR3 DNA follows: TGTGCCAGCAGCTTAGATAGGACTAGTCCCTACGAGCAGTACTTC.

This clonotype has just a few counts. The rearrangement links TRBV19 to TRBJ2-1, with a tentative D call TRBD2 (7 bases). The ends were cut back, 6 bases at V and 3 bases at J, with 18 bases in the middle. The germline V gene encodes CDR1 LNHDA and CDR2 SQIVND (reference sequence). The CDR3 is 16 residues long. The CDR3 protein is CASRLRLGGGYNEQFF. CDR3 nucleotide sequence: TGTGCCAGTAGGCTTCGTTTGGGAGGGGGCTACAATGAGCAGTTCTTC.

In this sample, this clonotype turned up many times. The V gene is TRBV30, the J gene TRBJ1-3; possibly TRBD1 for D (6 bases). Trimming removed 1 base from V and 3 bases from J, with 7 bases in between. The CDR3 extends over 13 amino acids. Germline V gives CDR1 GTSNPN, CDR2 SVGIG (reference sequence). DNA of the CDR3: TGTGCCTGGAGTGGGGGGCTTGGAAACACCATATATTTT. This sequence encodes CAWSGGLGNTIYF.